The clone carrying this T cell receptor (beta chain) came up once. The antigen is undetermined. Before the COVID-19 pandemic, during about 2011-2018, CD4+ T cells were taken from unexposed donors. CD4 enrichment then naive enrichment separated naive from memory CD4+ cells. Using immunoSEQ multiplex PCR, the repertoire was profiled, and TCRdb retains in-frame clones only, with some absent. The profile shows roughly 63,000 clones, approximately 94% of them singletons. Germline values: CDR1 SGHRS, CDR2 YFSETQ. V trimming: 2 bases; J trimming: 5 bases; junction bases outside the gene matches: 11. The CDR3 extends over 19 amino acids. The data were obtained in a study of CD4 T cells in relation to SARS-CoV-2 and coronaviruses. Study results and caveats: SARS-CoV-2-driven expansion was significantly weaker in crossreactive than monoreactive clones.

The sample taken for sequencing was naive CD4+ T cells from PBMCs. The subset here: naive CD4+ T cells isolated by negative enrichment. The clonotype was recovered from a human donor in good health. V is TRBV5-1 and J is TRBJ2-3; 16 positions match TRBD2. The CDR3 sequence: CASSFPGLAGGPRGDTQYF. CDR3 DNA: TGCGCCAGCAGCTTCCCGGGACTAGCGGGAGGGCCCCGGGGAGATACGCAGTATTTT.